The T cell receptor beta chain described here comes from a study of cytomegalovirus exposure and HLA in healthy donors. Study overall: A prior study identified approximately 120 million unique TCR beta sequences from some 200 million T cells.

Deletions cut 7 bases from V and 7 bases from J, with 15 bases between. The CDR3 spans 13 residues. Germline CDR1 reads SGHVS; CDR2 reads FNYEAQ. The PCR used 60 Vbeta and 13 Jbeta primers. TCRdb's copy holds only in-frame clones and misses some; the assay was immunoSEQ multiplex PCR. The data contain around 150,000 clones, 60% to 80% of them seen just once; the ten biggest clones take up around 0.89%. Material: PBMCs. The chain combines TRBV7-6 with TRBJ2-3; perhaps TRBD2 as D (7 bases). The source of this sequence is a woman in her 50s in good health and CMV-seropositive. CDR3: CASTPTGGNTQYF. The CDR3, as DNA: TGTGCCAGCACCCCGACGGGGGGCAATACGCAGTATTTT.